This entry features one T cell receptor (beta chain) sequence. Its antigen is as yet unknown. The sample originates from a study of persistence of HIV-infected CD4 T cells. Nonspecific anti-CD3/anti-CD28 bead stimulation represents the broad CD4+ T cell repertoire. Responding CD4+ T cells were sorted by upregulation of both CD40 ligand and CD69. CD8-depleted PBMCs were stimulated more than 15 hours with anti-CD28/CD49d costimulation, CD40-blocking antibody and enfuvirtide. The CDR3 runs to 12 residues. Looked up from germline, CDR1 is SNHLY and CDR2 is FYNNEI. The V end lost 3 bases, the J end lost 6 bases, and 9 bases lay between the germline ends. Notes on the study in general: TCRbeta richness was lower in CMV- and Gag-responding cells than in anti-CD3/anti-CD28-responding cells.

Sequencing used immunoSEQ version 4 in survey mode. Libraries were prepared by immunoSEQ multiplex PCR; TCRdb keeps only in-frame clonotypes and omits some of them. The sample has tens of thousands of clones, less than 90% seen once. The origin of this receptor is an adult woman with HIV who was CMV-seropositive. This rearrangement joins TRBV2 to TRBJ2-7; D gene unclear. The sample consisted of CD4+ T cells sorted from PBMCs after 18-hour stimulation, taken from a patient who received antiretroviral therapy. CDR3 DNA sequence: TGTGCCAGCAGTGATTTGGGCGGCGAGCAGTACTTC. This translates into CASSDLGGEQYF. The full variable domain, in which reference TRBV2 and TRBJ2-7 provide the parts outside the CDR3, is EPEVTQTPSHQVTQMGQEVILRCVPISNHLYFYWYRQILGQKVEFLVSFYNNEISEKSEIFDDQFSVERPDGSNFTLKIRSTKLEDSAMYFCASSDLGGEQYFGPGTRLTVT.